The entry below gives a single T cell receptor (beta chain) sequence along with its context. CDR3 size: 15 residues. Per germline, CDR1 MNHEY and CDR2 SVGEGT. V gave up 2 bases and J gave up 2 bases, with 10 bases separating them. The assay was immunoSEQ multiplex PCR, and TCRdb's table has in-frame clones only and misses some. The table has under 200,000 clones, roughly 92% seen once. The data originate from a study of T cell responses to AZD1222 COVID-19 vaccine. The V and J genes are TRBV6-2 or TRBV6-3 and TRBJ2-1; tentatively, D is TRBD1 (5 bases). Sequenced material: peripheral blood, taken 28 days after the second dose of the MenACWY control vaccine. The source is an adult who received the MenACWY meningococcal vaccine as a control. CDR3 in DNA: TGTGCCAGCAGTTACACCGGACACCCCTACAATGAGCAGTTCTTC. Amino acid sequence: CASSYTGHPYNEQFF.